This is a list of T cell receptor beta chains from one sample in a study of cytomegalovirus exposure and HLA in healthy donors. The assay was immunoSEQ multiplex PCR, and TCRdb's table has in-frame clones only and misses some. The table lists about 120,000 clones, around 79% of them singletons. The specimen sequenced was PBMCs. The receptor set was obtained from a woman under 30 in good health and CMV-seronegative. CDR3s include the opening cysteine and the closing phenylalanine or tryptophan. The D gene is left open where the match is weak. Clone sizes are given selectively: once, few, many, or a class where the clone is expanded.

clone_size: .; d_call: .; j_call: TRBJ1-2; v_call: TRBV5-1; cdr3_nt: TGCGCCAGCAGCTTAGCCGGGACACCCCTACCCGACTATGGCTACACCTTC; cdr3_aa: CASSLAGTPLPDYGYTF
clone_size: .; d_call: .; j_call: TRBJ2-3; v_call: TRBV7-8; cdr3_nt: TGTGCCAGCAGCGGGGAGGCTAGCGCATCAGATACGCAGTATTTT; cdr3_aa: CASSGEASASDTQYF
clone_size: .; d_call: .; j_call: TRBJ2-1; v_call: TRBV2; cdr3_nt: TGTGCCAGCAGTGAGGAGTCCTACGAGCAGTTCTTC; cdr3_aa: CASSEESYEQFF
clone_size: .; d_call: TRBD1; j_call: TRBJ1-5; v_call: TRBV27; cdr3_nt: TGTGCCAGCAGCTACAGACAGGGGACCCAGCCCCAGCATTTT; cdr3_aa: CASSYRQGTQPQHF
clone_size: .; d_call: .; j_call: TRBJ1-2; v_call: TRBV19; cdr3_nt: TGTGCCAGTAGTATACTGGCAGGGGACTACGGCTACACCTTC; cdr3_aa: CASSILAGDYGYTF
clone_size: .; d_call: .; j_call: TRBJ1-3; v_call: TRBV19; cdr3_nt: TGTGCCAGTACCTTTCAATTCAGGACAGCACCCTATTTT; cdr3_aa: CASTFQFRTAPYF
clone_size: .; d_call: .; j_call: TRBJ2-1; v_call: TRBV6-6; cdr3_nt: TGTGCCAGCAGTTACAGAGAGTCCTACAATGAGCAGTTCTTC; cdr3_aa: CASSYRESYNEQFF
clone_size: .; d_call: TRBD1; j_call: TRBJ2-5; v_call: TRBV10-3; cdr3_nt: TGTGCCATCGCTCGGACAGGGAGGCAAGAGACCCAGTACTTC; cdr3_aa: CAIARTGRQETQYF
clone_size: .; d_call: .; j_call: TRBJ1-2; v_call: TRBV15; cdr3_nt: TGTGCCACCAGCAGGGGCAGGGACTATGGCTACACCTTC; cdr3_aa: CATSRGRDYGYTF
clone_size: .; d_call: .; j_call: TRBJ1-5; v_call: TRBV5-8; cdr3_nt: TGTGCCAGCAGCCGGACCAGGGGAAGCAATCAGCCCCAGCATTTT; cdr3_aa: CASSRTRGSNQPQHF
clone_size: .; d_call: .; j_call: TRBJ2-5; v_call: TRBV7-7; cdr3_nt: TGTGCCAGCAGCTTACAGGCCATCCAAGAGACCCAGTACTTC; cdr3_aa: CASSLQAIQETQYF
clone_size: .; d_call: .; j_call: TRBJ2-7; v_call: TRBV5-1; cdr3_nt: TGCGCCAGCAGTAATCCAGGCTCTACCTACGAGCAGTACTTC; cdr3_aa: CASSNPGSTYEQYF
clone_size: .; d_call: TRBD2; j_call: TRBJ2-1; v_call: TRBV5-1; cdr3_nt: TGCGCCAGCAGCTGGGCCGCGGGAGGAGTCTACAATGAGCAGTTCTTC; cdr3_aa: CASSWAAGGVYNEQFF
clone_size: .; d_call: TRBD1; j_call: TRBJ2-7; v_call: TRBV13; cdr3_nt: TGTGCCAGCAGCCGGGACAGTTTATACGAGCAGTACTTC; cdr3_aa: CASSRDSLYEQYF
clone_size: .; d_call: TRBD2; j_call: TRBJ2-4; v_call: TRBV4-1; cdr3_nt: TGCGCCAGCAGCCAAGAAAGTAGCGGGAGCGCCAAAAACATTCAGTACTTC; cdr3_aa: CASSQESSGSAKNIQYF
clone_size: .; d_call: .; j_call: TRBJ1-1; v_call: TRBV27; cdr3_nt: TGTGCCAGCAGGCCTACGGGACACTTGAACACTGAAGCTTTCTTT; cdr3_aa: CASRPTGHLNTEAFF
clone_size: once; d_call: .; j_call: TRBJ1-5; v_call: TRBV5-6; cdr3_nt: TGTGCCAGCAGCTGGAGAGGGGAGGATCAGCCCCAGCATTTT; cdr3_aa: CASSWRGEDQPQHF
clone_size: .; d_call: .; j_call: TRBJ1-2; v_call: TRBV27; cdr3_nt: TGTGCCAGCAGTTCATACCTCAGGGGAAGCTATGGCTACACCTTC; cdr3_aa: CASSSYLRGSYGYTF
clone_size: .; d_call: .; j_call: TRBJ1-1; v_call: TRBV15; cdr3_nt: TGTGCCACCAGCCGAGTAAGGGGCGAAGCTTTCTTT; cdr3_aa: CATSRVRGEAFF
clone_size: once; d_call: .; j_call: TRBJ2-2; v_call: TRBV7-9; cdr3_nt: TGTGCCAGCAGCTCCAGGACTTCTTCGGGCGGGGAGCTGTTTTTT; cdr3_aa: CASSSRTSSGGELFF
clone_size: .; d_call: .; j_call: TRBJ1-2; v_call: TRBV18; cdr3_nt: TGTGCCAGCTCACCACTGCCAGGGGAAATAAGTAACTATGGCTACACCTTC; cdr3_aa: CASSPLPGEISNYGYTF
clone_size: .; d_call: .; j_call: TRBJ2-5; v_call: TRBV7-9; cdr3_nt: TGTGCCAGCAGCTTAGGGGTTGGGGGAGGAGAGACCCAGTACTTC; cdr3_aa: CASSLGVGGGETQYF
clone_size: .; d_call: TRBD1; j_call: TRBJ2-5; v_call: TRBV19; cdr3_nt: TGTGCCAGTAGTCCGAGGGGGCGTCAAGAGACCCAGTACTTC; cdr3_aa: CASSPRGRQETQYF
clone_size: .; d_call: .; j_call: TRBJ2-1; v_call: TRBV11-2; cdr3_nt: TGTGCCAGCAGCTCTGGGAGTTACAATGAGCAGTTCTTC; cdr3_aa: CASSSGSYNEQFF
clone_size: .; d_call: TRBD2; j_call: TRBJ2-7; v_call: TRBV4-1; cdr3_nt: TGCGCCAGCAGCTCGACTAGCGGGAGCTACGAGCAGTACTTC; cdr3_aa: CASSSTSGSYEQYF
clone_size: .; d_call: .; j_call: TRBJ2-1; v_call: TRBV27; cdr3_nt: TGTGCCAGCAGTTTTGGGCTAGCGTCTAACAATGAGCAGTTCTTC; cdr3_aa: CASSFGLASNNEQFF
clone_size: .; d_call: .; j_call: TRBJ2-5; v_call: TRBV6-6; cdr3_nt: TGTGCCAGCAGTTACAGGCTTGGGGCAGAAGAGACCCAGTACTTC; cdr3_aa: CASSYRLGAEETQYF
clone_size: .; d_call: .; j_call: TRBJ1-5; v_call: TRBV7-6; cdr3_nt: TGTGCCAGCAGCTTGTCACACAGCAATCAGCCCCAGCATTTT; cdr3_aa: CASSLSHSNQPQHF
clone_size: once; d_call: TRBD1; j_call: TRBJ2-7; v_call: TRBV11-2; cdr3_nt: TGTGCCAGCAGCTTAGTGACAGGGTCCTACGAGCAGTACTTC; cdr3_aa: CASSLVTGSYEQYF
clone_size: few; d_call: TRBD1; j_call: TRBJ2-3; v_call: TRBV12-5; cdr3_nt: TGTGCTAGTGGCCTTGGACAGGGGGCGAAAGATACGCAGTATTTT; cdr3_aa: CASGLGQGAKDTQYF
clone_size: .; d_call: .; j_call: TRBJ2-3; v_call: TRBV5-1; cdr3_nt: TGCGCCAGCAGCTTGGGGAGGGAAGATACGCAGTATTTT; cdr3_aa: CASSLGREDTQYF
clone_size: .; d_call: .; j_call: TRBJ1-2; v_call: TRBV30; cdr3_nt: TGTGCCTGGAACCTCCTCGGGGGAAGCTTGAATGGCTACACCTTC; cdr3_aa: CAWNLLGGSLNGYTF
clone_size: .; d_call: .; j_call: TRBJ2-7; v_call: TRBV5-5; cdr3_nt: TGTGCCAGCAGCTCGCCGGGGGAGCAGTACTTC; cdr3_aa: CASSSPGEQYF
clone_size: .; d_call: .; j_call: TRBJ1-1; v_call: TRBV6-1; cdr3_nt: TGTGCCAGCAGTGAGGACATCTACACTGAAGCTTTCTTT; cdr3_aa: CASSEDIYTEAFF
clone_size: .; d_call: .; j_call: TRBJ1-2; v_call: TRBV7-9; cdr3_nt: TGTGCCAGCAGTCTCGACTATGGCTACACCTTC; cdr3_aa: CASSLDYGYTF
clone_size: .; d_call: .; j_call: TRBJ1-2; v_call: TRBV19; cdr3_nt: TGTGCCAGTACCATGGGGCTCGATAGTACCACCTTC; cdr3_aa: CASTMGLDSTTF
clone_size: .; d_call: TRBD2; j_call: TRBJ2-5; v_call: TRBV5-6; cdr3_nt: TGTGCCAGCAGCGGCGGGGGGCTGGGTTCGGGACTAACCCAAGAGACCCAGTACTTC; cdr3_aa: CASSGGGLGSGLTQETQYF
clone_size: .; d_call: TRBD2; j_call: TRBJ2-5; v_call: TRBV5-1; cdr3_nt: TGCGCCAGCAGCTTCGGACTAGCGGGAGAGACCCAGTACTTC; cdr3_aa: CASSFGLAGETQYF
clone_size: .; d_call: TRBD2; j_call: TRBJ2-1; v_call: TRBV25-1; cdr3_nt: TGTGCCAGCAGGGGGGACTATTACAATGAGCAGTTCTTC; cdr3_aa: CASRGDYYNEQFF
clone_size: .; d_call: TRBD1; j_call: TRBJ2-7; v_call: TRBV19; cdr3_nt: TGTGCCAGCTCAAAGGACAGGGCCAGCTCCTACGAGCAGTACTTC; cdr3_aa: CASSKDRASSYEQYF
clone_size: .; d_call: TRBD2; j_call: TRBJ2-5; v_call: TRBV29-1; cdr3_nt: TGCAGCGTTGAAAGCGGGGGCAGGGAGACCCAGTACTTC; cdr3_aa: CSVESGGRETQYF
clone_size: .; d_call: TRBD2; j_call: TRBJ2-7; v_call: TRBV4-3; cdr3_nt: TGCGCCAGCAGCCGAACTAGCGGGAACTACGAGCAGTACTTC; cdr3_aa: CASSRTSGNYEQYF
clone_size: .; d_call: .; j_call: TRBJ1-2; v_call: TRBV21-1; cdr3_nt: TGTGCCAGCATAGTCTATGGCTACACCTTC; cdr3_aa: CASIVYGYTF
clone_size: .; d_call: .; j_call: TRBJ1-4; v_call: TRBV5-1; cdr3_nt: TGCGCCAGCAGCCGAGATGAGGGTGAAAAACTGTTTTTT; cdr3_aa: CASSRDEGEKLFF
clone_size: .; d_call: .; j_call: TRBJ1-1; v_call: TRBV6-1; cdr3_nt: TGTGCCAGTTACATGAACACTGAAGCTTTCTTT; cdr3_aa: CASYMNTEAFF
clone_size: .; d_call: .; j_call: TRBJ1-2; v_call: TRBV5-1; cdr3_nt: TGCGCCAGCAGCTTCGCCGGGGGACGTACTGGCTATGGCTACACCTTC; cdr3_aa: CASSFAGGRTGYGYTF
clone_size: .; d_call: .; j_call: TRBJ2-7; v_call: TRBV18; cdr3_nt: TGTGCCAGCTCACCAAGGAACGCGGTTGACTACGAGCAGTACTTC; cdr3_aa: CASSPRNAVDYEQYF
clone_size: .; d_call: TRBD2; j_call: TRBJ2-7; v_call: TRBV5-4; cdr3_nt: TGTGCCAGCGGGGGACTAGCTGGTGAGCAGTACTTC; cdr3_aa: CASGGLAGEQYF